This T cell receptor beta chain was identified during a study of shared clonotypes between healthy human individuals. Investigators spread the genomic DNA of each subset evenly over several immunoSEQ plates. Spread over ten immunoSEQ deep assay plates, unsorted PBMC DNA underwent sequencing. Methods used by the authors: Filtering differed because ImmunoSEQ produced junction-only sequences that carried no quality scores. Method: immunoSEQ multiplex PCR; TCRdb's copy keeps in-frame clones and lacks some. D and trimming were read from the DNA, whereas the V and J calls and clone size are those reported in that table. The data show fewer than 650,000 clones, around 78% seen once. Study conclusions and caveats: The small donor group covered limited genetic and exposure diversity.

CDR3 length: 13 amino acids. Deletions cut 6 bases from V and 8 bases from J, with 14 bases between. Germline V gene lookup returns CDR1 MNHEY and CDR2 SVGAGI. Worth noting for this clone: The antigen is not known.

Material for sequencing was PBMCs. The origin of this receptor is a woman aged 40 to 50 in good health. Some clones in this sample may be carry-over from other donors' samples. This chain connects TRBV6-5 to TRBJ2-1; possible D gene TRBD2, 6 bases. The CDR3 coding sequence is TGTGCCAGCAGCTACGGGGGTGGACATGAGCAGTTCTTC. This sequence encodes CASSYGGGHEQFF.